These T cell receptor beta chains were read from a single sample in a study of beta chain features in type 1 diabetes. TCRdb's copy holds only in-frame clones and misses some; the assay was immunoSEQ multiplex PCR. The sample lists about 370,000 clones, over 8.5% occurring once. The sample was central memory CD4+ T cells from blood. These receptors were collected from a young man with type 1 diabetes. The CDR3 runs from the conserved cysteine through the conserved F or W. A D gene is named only where the DNA matches it firmly. The size of a clone is reported for some rows only, either as once, few or many, or as a class for expanded clones.

TRBV28	TRBJ2-2	-	-	TGTGCCAGCAGTTTTTTAGGGTTCAACACCGGGGAGCTGTTTTTT	CASSFLGFNTGELFF
TRBV18	TRBJ1-1	-	few	TGTGCCAGCGGGCAGGGAGAGGACACTGAAGCTTTCTTT	CASGQGEDTEAFF
TRBV30	TRBJ2-1	TRBD2	-	TGTGCCTGGAGTATCTCCTGGACTAGCGGGAGGGCCAATGAGCAGTTCTTC	CAWSISWTSGRANEQFF
TRBV4-2	TRBJ2-2	TRBD2	-	TGTGCCAGCAGCCCGAGCGGGACTAGCGGAACTACCGGGGAGCTGTTTTTT	CASSPSGTSGTTGELFF
TRBV7-9	TRBJ1-1	-	-	TGTGCCAGCAGAGAGGCAGGGATGTCTGAAGCTTTCTTT	CASREAGMSEAFF
TRBV7-3	TRBJ2-1	-	few	TGTGCCAGCAGCTTATCCAGCGACTCCTACAATGAGCAGTTCTTC	CASSLSSDSYNEQFF
TRBV9	TRBJ2-1	TRBD2	-	TGTGCCAGCAGCCCCTGGACTAGCGGGAAGTACAATGAGCAGTTCTTC	CASSPWTSGKYNEQFF
TRBV11-2	TRBJ2-2	-	few	TGTGCCAGCAGCCGGGCCACCAGTACCGGGGAGCTGTTTTTT	CASSRATSTGELFF
TRBV7-6	TRBJ2-7	-	few	TGTGCCAGCAGCCGAGGGGGAGGGGGACAGGAAGTATGGGAGCAGTACTTC	CASSRGGGGQEVWEQYF
TRBV7-2	TRBJ2-5	TRBD1	-	TGTGCCAGCAGCTGGACAGGACAAGAGACCCAGTACTTC	CASSWTGQETQYF
TRBV11-2	TRBJ2-6	TRBD1	many	TGTGCCAGCAGCTTAGTTCACGGACAGGGTGGGGCCAACGTCCTGACTTTC	CASSLVHGQGGANVLTF
TRBV7-9	TRBJ1-1	-	-	TGTGCCAGCAGCCTGAGGACTGAAGCTTTCTTT	CASSLRTEAFF
TRBV2	TRBJ2-7	TRBD1	-	TGTGCCAGCAGTGGGGCAGGGGGTGTGCCCTACGAGCAGTACTTC	CASSGAGGVPYEQYF
TRBV29-1	TRBJ2-1	-	few	TGCAGCGGCCTCATACAGGGATCCTCCTACAATGAGCAGTTCTTC	CSGLIQGSSYNEQFF
TRBV15	TRBJ1-1	-	few	TGTGCCACCAGCAGAGAAGACCTAAGCACAGCTTTCTTT	CATSREDLSTAFF
TRBV7-8	TRBJ2-3	-	few	TGTGCCAGCAGCTCCCAACTCACAGATACGCAGTATTTT	CASSSQLTDTQYF
TRBV10-3	TRBJ1-4	-	-	TGTGCCAGCAGCGTCAATGAAAAACTGTTTTTT	CASSVNEKLFF
TRBV4-1	TRBJ2-5	TRBD2	few	TGCGCCAGCAGCCAAGATCGCGGCTCGGGAGGGCTTTGGGAGACCCAGTACTTC	CASSQDRGSGGLWETQYF
TRBV29-1	TRBJ2-2	TRBD2	few	TGCAGCGTTGTGGCTAGCGGTTCCTGGGGAACCGGGGAGCTGTTTTTT	CSVVASGSWGTGELFF
TRBV30	TRBJ2-5	-	few	TGTGCCTGGAGTGACCCTCCCCAAGAGACCCAGTACTTC	CAWSDPPQETQYF
TRBV4-2	TRBJ2-7	-	-	TGTGCCAGCAGCCGCGGTAGGGGTTCCTCCTACGAGCAGTACTTC	CASSRGRGSSYEQYF
TRBV28	TRBJ2-7	-	few	TGTGCCAGCAGCCGGACACCCCTAACCTACGAGCAGTACTTC	CASSRTPLTYEQYF
TRBV6-5	TRBJ1-5	TRBD1	-	TGTGCCAGCAGTTACTCTTTTGGACAGGGTAATCAGCCCCAGCATTTT	CASSYSFGQGNQPQHF
TRBV6-4	TRBJ2-2	-	few	TGTGCCAGCAGCCGGGACCACCAGGCCGGGGAGCTGTTTTTT	CASSRDHQAGELFF
TRBV12-5	TRBJ2-3	-	-	TGTGCTAGTGGTTTGGATCAGGCAGATACGCAGTATTTT	CASGLDQADTQYF
TRBV2	TRBJ2-7	TRBD1	few	TGTGCCAGCAGTTCCGGACAGGGCCGTGAGCAGTACTTC	CASSSGQGREQYF
TRBV5-1	TRBJ2-3	-	-	TGCGCCAGCAGACCGGAAGAGGATACGCAGTATTTT	CASRPEEDTQYF
TRBV7-8	TRBJ2-5	TRBD1	few	TGTGCCAGCACCAAATCCCTAATACAGGGGGCGGTGAGAGGAGAGACCCAGTACTTC	CASTKSLIQGAVRGETQYF
TRBV9	TRBJ2-7	-	few	TGTGCCAGCAGCGTAGGACTCCCTAACTCCTACGAGCAGTACTTC	CASSVGLPNSYEQYF
TRBV4-1	TRBJ1-4	-	-	TGCGCCAGCAGCCAAGCAAAGGGAGCGGGTGAAAAACTGTTTTTT	CASSQAKGAGEKLFF
TRBV4-2	TRBJ1-2	-	-	TGTGCCAGCAGCCAAGCATATCGCCGAGGAGGCTACACCTTC	CASSQAYRRGGYTF
TRBV28	TRBJ1-5	-	-	TGTGCCAGCAGTCTCGGGACACCTAATCAGCCCCAGCATTTT	CASSLGTPNQPQHF